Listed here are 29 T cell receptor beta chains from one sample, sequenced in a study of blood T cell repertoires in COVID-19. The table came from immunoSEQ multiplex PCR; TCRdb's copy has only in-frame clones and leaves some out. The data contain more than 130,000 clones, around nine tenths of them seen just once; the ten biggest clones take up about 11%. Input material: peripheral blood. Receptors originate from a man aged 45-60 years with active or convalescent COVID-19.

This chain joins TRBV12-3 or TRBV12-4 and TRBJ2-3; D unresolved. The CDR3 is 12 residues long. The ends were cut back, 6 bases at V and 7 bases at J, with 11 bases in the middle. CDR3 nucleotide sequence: TGTGCCAGCAGCCCCGGTTCATATACGCAGTATTTT. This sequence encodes CASSPGSYTQYF.

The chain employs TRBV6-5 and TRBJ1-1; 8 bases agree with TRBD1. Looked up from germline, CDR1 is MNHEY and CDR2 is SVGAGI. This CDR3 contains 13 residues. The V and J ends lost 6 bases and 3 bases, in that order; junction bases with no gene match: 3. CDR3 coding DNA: TGTGCCAGCAGACAGGGGGTGGACACTGAAGCTTTCTTT. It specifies CASRQGVDTEAFF.

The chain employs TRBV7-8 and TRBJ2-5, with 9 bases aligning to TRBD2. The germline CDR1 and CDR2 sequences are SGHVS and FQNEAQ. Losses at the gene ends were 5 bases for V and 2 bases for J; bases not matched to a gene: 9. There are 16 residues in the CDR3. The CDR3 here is CASSPDPSGIQETQYF. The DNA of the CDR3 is TGTGCCAGCAGCCCAGACCCTAGCGGGATTCAAGAGACCCAGTACTTC.

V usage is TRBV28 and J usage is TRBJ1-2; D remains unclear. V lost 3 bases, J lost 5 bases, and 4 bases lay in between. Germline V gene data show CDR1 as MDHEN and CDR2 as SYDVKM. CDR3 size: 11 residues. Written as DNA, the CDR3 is TGTGCCAGCAGTTTGCAGTATGGCTACACCTTC. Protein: CASSLQYGYTF.

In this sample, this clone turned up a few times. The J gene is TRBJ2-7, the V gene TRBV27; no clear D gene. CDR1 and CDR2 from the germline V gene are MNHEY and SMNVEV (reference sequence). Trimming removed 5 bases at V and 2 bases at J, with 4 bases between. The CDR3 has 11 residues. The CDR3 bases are TGTGCCAGCAGTAGAGCCTACGAGCAGTACTTC. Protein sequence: CASSRAYEQYF.

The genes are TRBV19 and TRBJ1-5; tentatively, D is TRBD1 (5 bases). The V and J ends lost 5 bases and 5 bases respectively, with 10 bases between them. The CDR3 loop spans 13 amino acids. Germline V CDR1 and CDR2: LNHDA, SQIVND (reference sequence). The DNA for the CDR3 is TGTGCCAGTAGTGGGGGACTTTATCAGCCCCAGCATTTT. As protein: CASSGGLYQPQHF.

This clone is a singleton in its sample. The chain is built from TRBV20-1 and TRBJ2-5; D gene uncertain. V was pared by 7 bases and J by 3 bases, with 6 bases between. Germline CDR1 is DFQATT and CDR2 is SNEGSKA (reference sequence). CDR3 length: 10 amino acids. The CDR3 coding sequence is TGCAGTGGGGCGAAAGAGACCCAGTACTTC. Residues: CSGAKETQYF.

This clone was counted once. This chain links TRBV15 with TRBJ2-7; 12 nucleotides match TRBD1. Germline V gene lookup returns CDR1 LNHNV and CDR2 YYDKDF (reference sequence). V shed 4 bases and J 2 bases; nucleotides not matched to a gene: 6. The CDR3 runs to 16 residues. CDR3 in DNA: TGTGCCACCAGCACCCCCCGGGACAGGGGGCCCTACGAGCAGTACTTC. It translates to CATSTPRDRGPYEQYF. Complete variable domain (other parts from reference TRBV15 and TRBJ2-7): DAMVIQNPRYQVTQFGKPVTLSCSQTLNHNVMYWYQQKSSQAPKLLFHYYDKDFNNEADTPDNFQSRRPNTSFCFLDIRSPGLGDTAMYLCATSTPRDRGPYEQYFGPGTRLTVT.

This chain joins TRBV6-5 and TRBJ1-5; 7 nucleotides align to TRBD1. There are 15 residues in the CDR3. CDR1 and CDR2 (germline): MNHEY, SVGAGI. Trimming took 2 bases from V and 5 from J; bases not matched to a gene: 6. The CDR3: CASSYTSGTDQPQHF. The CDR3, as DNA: TGTGCCAGCAGTTACACGAGTGGGACAGATCAGCCCCAGCATTTT.

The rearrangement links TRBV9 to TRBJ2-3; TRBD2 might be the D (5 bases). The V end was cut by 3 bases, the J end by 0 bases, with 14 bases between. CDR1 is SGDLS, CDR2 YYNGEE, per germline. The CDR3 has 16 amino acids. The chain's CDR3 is CASSAPSGVSTDTQYF. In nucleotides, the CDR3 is TGTGCCAGCAGCGCTCCGTCCGGGGTTAGCACAGATACGCAGTATTTT.

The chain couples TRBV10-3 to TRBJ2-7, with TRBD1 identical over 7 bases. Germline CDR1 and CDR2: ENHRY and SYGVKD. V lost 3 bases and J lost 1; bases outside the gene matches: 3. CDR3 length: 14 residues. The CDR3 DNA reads TGTGCCATCAGTGAAAGCAGGGGGTCCTACGAGCAGTACTTC. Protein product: CAISESRGSYEQYF.

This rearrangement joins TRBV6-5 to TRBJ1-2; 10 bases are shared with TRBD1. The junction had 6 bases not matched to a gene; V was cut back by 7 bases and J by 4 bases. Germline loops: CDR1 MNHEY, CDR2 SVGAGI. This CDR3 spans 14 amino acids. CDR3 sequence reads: CASTRDRGSYGYTF. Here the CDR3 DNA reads TGTGCCAGCACCCGGGACAGGGGCTCCTATGGCTACACCTTC.

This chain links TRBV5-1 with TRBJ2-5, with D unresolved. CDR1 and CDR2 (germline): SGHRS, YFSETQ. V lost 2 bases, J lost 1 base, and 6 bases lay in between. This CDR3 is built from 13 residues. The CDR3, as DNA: TGCGCCAGCAGCTTCGCGGTCCAAGAGACCCAGTACTTC. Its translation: CASSFAVQETQYF.

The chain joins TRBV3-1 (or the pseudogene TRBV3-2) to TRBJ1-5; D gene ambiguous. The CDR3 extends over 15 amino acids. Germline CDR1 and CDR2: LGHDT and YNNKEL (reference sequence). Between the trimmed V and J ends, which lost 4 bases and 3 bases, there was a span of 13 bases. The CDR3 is CASSRDRRDNQPQHF. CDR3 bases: TGTGCCAGCAGCCGAGACCGACGGGACAATCAGCCCCAGCATTTT.

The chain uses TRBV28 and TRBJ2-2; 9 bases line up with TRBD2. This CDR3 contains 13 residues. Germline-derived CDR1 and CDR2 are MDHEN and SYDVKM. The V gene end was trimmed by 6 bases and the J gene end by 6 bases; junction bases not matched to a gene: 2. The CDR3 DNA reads TGTGCCAGCAGGCGGGAGGGCGCCGGGGAGCTGTTTTTT. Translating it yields CASRREGAGELFF.

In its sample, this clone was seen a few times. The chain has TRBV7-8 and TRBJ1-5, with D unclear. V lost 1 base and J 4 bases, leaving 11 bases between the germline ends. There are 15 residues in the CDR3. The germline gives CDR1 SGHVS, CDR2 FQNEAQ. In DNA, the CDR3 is TGTGCCAGCAGCTTAGGGTTCGGGAGAAATCAGCCCCAGCATTTT. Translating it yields CASSLGFGRNQPQHF.

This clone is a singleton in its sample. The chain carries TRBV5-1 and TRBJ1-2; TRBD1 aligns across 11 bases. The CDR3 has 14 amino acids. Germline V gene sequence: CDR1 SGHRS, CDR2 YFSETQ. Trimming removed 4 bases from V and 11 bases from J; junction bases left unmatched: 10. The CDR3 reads CASSPDRDRGTYTF. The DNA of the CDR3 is TGCGCCAGCAGCCCGGACCGGGACAGGGGGACGTACACCTTC.

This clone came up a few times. CDR3 region: CASSLGGGERYEQYF. The CDR3 DNA is TGTGCCAGCAGCTTAGGCGGGGGGGAACGCTACGAGCAGTACTTC. The genes are TRBV11-2 and TRBJ2-7; the match to TRBD2 covers 9 bases. V lost 1 base, J lost 3 bases, and 4 bases stayed unmatched. CDR3 size: 15 residues. In germline, CDR1 is SGHAT, CDR2 FQNNGV.

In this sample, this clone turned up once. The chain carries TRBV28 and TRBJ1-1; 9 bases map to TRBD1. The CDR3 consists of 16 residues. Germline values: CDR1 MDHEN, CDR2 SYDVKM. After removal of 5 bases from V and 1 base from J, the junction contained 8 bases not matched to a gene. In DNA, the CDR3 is TGTGCCAGCAGTCAACTCCCGGGACAGGGGAACACTGAAGCTTTCTTT. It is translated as CASSQLPGQGNTEAFF. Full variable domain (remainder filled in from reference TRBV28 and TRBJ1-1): DVKVTQSSRYLVKRTGEKVFLECVQDMDHENMFWYRQDPGLGLRLIYFSYDVKMKEKGDIPEGYSVSREKKERFSLILESASTNQTSMYLCASSQLPGQGNTEAFFGQGTRLTVV.

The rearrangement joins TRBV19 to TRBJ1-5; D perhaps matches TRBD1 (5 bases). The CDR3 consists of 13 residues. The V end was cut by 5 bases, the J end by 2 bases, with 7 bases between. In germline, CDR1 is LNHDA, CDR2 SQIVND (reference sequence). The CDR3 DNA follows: TGTGCCAGTAGTGACAGCCGCAATCAGCCCCAGCATTTT. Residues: CASSDSRNQPQHF. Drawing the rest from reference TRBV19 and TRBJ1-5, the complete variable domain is DGGITQSPKYLFRKEGQNVTLSCEQNLNHDAMYWYRQDPGQGLRLIYYSQIVNDFQKGDIAEGYSVSREKKESFPLTVTSAQKNPTAFYLCASSDSRNQPQHFGDGTRLSIL.

CDR3: CASSSTGSSYEQYF. CDR3 sequence (DNA): TGTGCCAGCAGCTCCACAGGTAGCTCCTACGAGCAGTACTTC. The V gene is TRBV6-6, the J gene TRBJ2-7, with a tentative D call TRBD1 (5 bases). Germline V CDR1 and CDR2: MNHNY, SVGAGI (reference sequence). The CDR3 is made up of 14 amino acids. Trimming shortened V by 6 bases and J by 0 bases, and 12 bases separated the two germline ends.

Here the CDR3 reads CSVERDLANYGYTF. In DNA, the CDR3 is TGCAGCGTTGAACGGGACTTAGCTAACTATGGCTACACCTTC. V is TRBV29-1 and J is TRBJ1-2; maybe TRBD1 (5 bases). V dropped 2 bases and J dropped 0 bases, with 10 bases sitting between them. Germline lookup yields CDR1 SQVTM and CDR2 ANQGSEA. The CDR3 contains 14 residues. Supplemented by reference TRBV29-1 and TRBJ1-2, the full variable domain reads SAVISQKPSRDICQRGTSLTIQCQVDSQVTMMFWYRQQPGQSLTLIATANQGSEATYESGFVIDKFPISRPNLTFSTLTVSNMSPEDSSIYLCSVERDLANYGYTFGSGTRLTVV.

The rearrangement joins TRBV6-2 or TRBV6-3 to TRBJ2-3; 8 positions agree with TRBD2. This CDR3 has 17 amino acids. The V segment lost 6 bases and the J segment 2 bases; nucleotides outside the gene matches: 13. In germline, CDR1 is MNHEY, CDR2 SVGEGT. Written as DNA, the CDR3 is TGTGCCAGCAGCGCGACGGGTAGCGGGATTTCCACAGATACGCAGTATTTT. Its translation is CASSATGSGISTDTQYF.

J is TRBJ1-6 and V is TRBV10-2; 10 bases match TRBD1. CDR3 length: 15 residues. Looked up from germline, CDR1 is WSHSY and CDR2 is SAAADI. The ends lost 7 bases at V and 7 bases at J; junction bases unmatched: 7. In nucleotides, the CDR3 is TGCGCCAGCAAAGACAGGGGGCTGGAGAATTCACCCCTCCACTTT. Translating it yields CASKDRGLENSPLHF.

CDR3 sequence reads: CASTTPGLAGGQYF. The CDR3 DNA reads TGTGCCAGCACCACGCCGGGACTAGCGGGAGGGCAGTACTTC. The chain couples TRBV6-5 to TRBJ2-7; 15 nucleotides match TRBD2. After removal of 7 bases from V and 9 bases from J, the junction contained 7 bases not matched to a gene. The CDR3 extends over 14 amino acids. Germline-derived CDR1 and CDR2 are MNHEY and SVGAGI.

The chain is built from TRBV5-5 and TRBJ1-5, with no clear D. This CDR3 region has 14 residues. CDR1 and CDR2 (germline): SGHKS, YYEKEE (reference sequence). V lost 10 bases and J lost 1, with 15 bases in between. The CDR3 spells CAAKIERSNQPQHF. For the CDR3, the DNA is TGTGCCGCCAAAATCGAGCGGAGCAATCAGCCCCAGCATTTT. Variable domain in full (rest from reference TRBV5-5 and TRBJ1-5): DAGVTQSPTHLIKTRGQQVTLRCSPISGHKSVSWYQQVLGQGPQFIFQYYEKEERGRGNFPDRFSARQFPNYSSELNVNALLLGDSALYLCAAKIERSNQPQHFGDGTRLSIL.

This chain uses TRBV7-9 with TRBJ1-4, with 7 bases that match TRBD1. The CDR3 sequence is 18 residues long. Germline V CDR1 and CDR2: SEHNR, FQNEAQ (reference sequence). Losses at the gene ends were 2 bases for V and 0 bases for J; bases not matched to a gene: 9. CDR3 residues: CASSLRDSVLTTNEKLFF. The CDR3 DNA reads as TGTGCCAGCAGCTTAAGGGACAGCGTACTTACAACTAATGAAAAACTGTTTTTT.

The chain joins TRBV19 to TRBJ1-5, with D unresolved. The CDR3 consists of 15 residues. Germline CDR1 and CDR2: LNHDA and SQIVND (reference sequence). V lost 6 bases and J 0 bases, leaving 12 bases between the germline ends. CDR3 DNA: TGTGCCAGTAGAACTCAGGTTTATAGCAATCAGCCCCAGCATTTT. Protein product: CASRTQVYSNQPQHF.

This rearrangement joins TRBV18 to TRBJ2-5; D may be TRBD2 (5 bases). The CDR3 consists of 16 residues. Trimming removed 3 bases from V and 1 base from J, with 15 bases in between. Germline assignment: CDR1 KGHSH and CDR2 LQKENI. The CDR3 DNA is TGTGCCAGCTCACCCTCCAGCGGAAAATCCCAAGAGACCCAGTACTTC. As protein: CASSPSSGKSQETQYF.